The next 20 T cell receptor beta chains were all read from a single sample in a study of T cell repertoires in cytomegalovirus infection. A single record per CDR3 protein comes from TCRdb applying MiXCR to the reads. The table has 680,000 or so distinct CDR3 sequences, roughly 36% seen once. Their antigens are not known. The specimen was cultured PBMCs, collected from culture after CMV antigen stimulation. These TCRs come from a human donor in good health (CMV status not recorded). Some clones in this sample may be carry-over from other donors' samples.

The rearrangement uses TRBV6-5 and TRBJ1-6; D is unresolved. This CDR3 region has 14 residues. Germline lookup yields CDR1 MNHEY and CDR2 SVGAGI. Trimming removed 10 bases from V and 9 bases from J, with 19 bases in between. CDR3 residues: CAIKTGVAASPLHF. The CDR3 DNA follows: TGTGCCATCAAAACGGGCGTCGCAGCTTCACCCCTCCACTTT.

The chain employs TRBV20-1 and TRBJ2-7; the D gene is possibly TRBD2 (6 bases). This CDR3 region has 13 residues. V was cut by 1 base and J by 6 bases, with 13 bases left in between. Per the germline V gene, CDR1 is DFQATT and CDR2 is SNEGSKA (reference sequence). The CDR3 is CSARGREAGEQYF. The CDR3 DNA reads TGCAGTGCTAGAGGGAGGGAGGCAGGCGAGCAGTACTTC.

The chain recombines TRBV4-2 with TRBJ2-3; possible D gene TRBD2, 5 bases. Deletions cut 9 bases from V and 1 base from J, with 17 bases between. Looked up from germline, CDR1 is LGHNA and CDR2 is YNFKEQ. The CDR3 has 15 amino acids. The CDR3 nucleotides read TGTGCCAGTGCAGGACTCCCCGGGGGCACAGATACGCAGTATTTT. This gives the protein CASAGLPGGTDTQYF.

This chain uses TRBV6-6 with TRBJ1-1, with D possibly TRBD1 on 5 matching bases. V lost 7 bases and J lost 0, with 27 bases in between. The germline gives CDR1 MNHNY, CDR2 SVGAGI (reference sequence). The CDR3 totals 19 residues. The CDR3 sequence: CASTPLPREGRLLNTEAFF. The CDR3 DNA follows: TGTGCCAGCACCCCCCTACCCCGTGAGGGGAGGTTACTGAACACTGAAGCTTTCTTT.

The V and J genes are TRBV7-9 and TRBJ1-1, with 12 nucleotides matching TRBD1. V lost 1 base and J lost 5; bases outside the gene matches: 11. Germline CDR1 reads SEHNR; CDR2 reads FQNEAQ (reference sequence). This CDR3 has 18 amino acids. For the CDR3, the DNA is TGTGCCAGCAGCTTAGTCGATGGGACAGGGGGCTTATGGACTGAAGCTTTCTTT. The encoded protein is CASSLVDGTGGLWTEAFF.

J is TRBJ2-2 and V is TRBV30; D gene uncertain. Deletions cut 0 bases from V and 1 base from J, with 6 bases between. CDR3 length: 14 residues. CDR1 is GTSNPN, CDR2 SVGIG, per germline (reference sequence). The CDR3 sequence: CAWSVGMNTGELFF. The CDR3 DNA follows: TGTGCCTGGAGTGTGGGGATGAACACCGGGGAGCTGTTTTTT.

The sample holds a few counts of this clonotype. V and J are TRBV4-3 and TRBJ2-5; D not resolved. The CDR3 has 14 residues. CDR1 is LGHNA and CDR2 is YSLEER in the germline V gene. V was cut by 0 bases and J by 5 bases, with 10 bases left in between. CDR3 DNA sequence: TGCGCCAGCAGCCAAGATTGGGCCCCCGAGACCCAGTACTTC. Its translation is CASSQDWAPETQYF.

This clonotype appeared a few times. The chain carries TRBV6-6 and TRBJ2-7; a possible D gene is TRBD1 (5 bases). With 0 bases removed from V and 2 bases from J, the gap between germline ends came to 8 bases. The germline V gene encodes CDR1 MNHNY and CDR2 SVGAGI (reference sequence). This CDR3 comprises 14 residues. In DNA, the CDR3 is TGTGCCAGCAGTTACTCGGGGCGAGCCTACGAGCAGTACTTC. Its protein is CASSYSGRAYEQYF.

This clonotype was recorded a few times. The junction and the germline gene differ at one end; a read error may be behind it. This rearrangement joins TRBV7-8 to TRBJ2-1; TRBD1 matches 7 bases. Germline values: CDR1 SGHVS, CDR2 FQNEAQ. This CDR3 contains 15 residues. The CDR3 DNA reads as TGTGCCAGCAGCCTGGGGACAGTCCCCTACACTGAGCAGTTCTTC. Its protein is CASSLGTVPYTEQFF.

Regarding this clonotype: This clone may be a read error of a much larger clone one base away. The chain carries TRBV7-6 and TRBJ1-1, with 11 bases that match TRBD1. V lost 3 bases, J lost 4 bases, and 1 base stayed unmatched. The CDR3 spans 14 residues. In germline, CDR1 is SGHVS, CDR2 FNYEAQ. CDR3 amino acids: CASSFGTGGTEAFF. CDR3 bases: TGTGCCAGCAGCTTTGGGACAGGGGGCACTGAAGCTTTCTTT.

The V call is TRBV19, the J call TRBJ1-5; possibly TRBD1 for D (5 bases). Trimming took off 7 bases at V and 7 bases at J, with 14 bases between the two ends. This CDR3 has 13 residues. Germline-derived CDR1 and CDR2 are LNHDA and SQIVND (reference sequence). The CDR3 loop is CASTMGGYQPQHF. CDR3 nucleotide sequence: TGTGCCAGTACCATGGGGGGATACCAGCCCCAGCATTTT.

The sample holds a few counts of this clonotype. This chain uses TRBV7-9 with TRBJ2-3; TRBD2 aligns across 13 bases. The CDR3 runs to 16 residues. V lost 5 bases to trimming and J lost 2 bases; unmatched junction nucleotides: 4. Germline loops: CDR1 SEHNR, CDR2 FQNEAQ (reference sequence). The CDR3 DNA reads TGTGCCAGCAGCGCGGGACTAGCGGGGTACACAGATACGCAGTATTTT. Translation: CASSAGLAGYTDTQYF.

There are a few counts of this clonotype. The chain combines TRBV6-1 with TRBJ2-7, with 10 bases that match TRBD1. The CDR3 is 15 residues long. V gave up 0 bases and J gave up 4 bases; unmatched junction bases: 3. Germline lookup yields CDR1 MNHNS and CDR2 SASEGT. The CDR3 region has the DNA TGTGCCAGCAGTGAAGCCGGACAGGGGGATTACGAGCAGTACTTC. Translating gives CASSEAGQGDYEQYF.

This clonotype was seen ten or more times. The J gene is TRBJ1-6, the V gene TRBV7-6; 7 bases align to TRBD1. After removal of 5 bases from V and 10 bases from J, the junction contained 8 bases not matched to a gene. The length of the CDR3 is 14 residues. Germline V gene lookup returns CDR1 SGHVS and CDR2 FNYEAQ. In DNA form, the CDR3 reads TGTGCCAGCAGCCCCGAAGGGGGCTTCTCACCCCTCCACTTT. Translating gives CASSPEGGFSPLHF.

A few counts support this clonotype. The chain employs TRBV4-1 and TRBJ2-7; TRBD1 matches at 10 bases. This CDR3 contains 18 residues. V shed 3 bases, J shed 2 bases, and the junction held 13 bases outside the gene matches. CDR1 MGHRA and CDR2 YSYEKL come from the germline V gene. The CDR3 DNA is TGCGCCAGCAGCCACCCCCCCGCGGGGACAGGGGTAACCTACGAGCAGTACTTC. Its protein is CASSHPPAGTGVTYEQYF.

In its sample, this clonotype was seen many times. The chain employs TRBV7-6 and TRBJ2-1; D is perhaps TRBD1 (6 bases). In germline, CDR1 is SGHVS, CDR2 FNYEAQ. Trimming pared 5 bases from V and 6 bases from J, leaving 14 bases between. The CDR3 extends over 14 amino acids. Here the CDR3 DNA reads TGTGCCAGCAGCCCCGGACAGTTTGGCAATGAGCAGTTCTTC. This codes for CASSPGQFGNEQFF.

This clonotype was recorded at least ten times. The chain joins TRBV7-6 to TRBJ2-5, with D hard to call. In germline, CDR1 is SGHVS, CDR2 FNYEAQ. This CDR3 spans 12 amino acids. V lost 7 bases to trimming and J lost 5 bases, with 11 bases between them. The CDR3 spells CASTLGGETQYF. The CDR3 DNA follows: TGTGCCAGCACCTTGGGCGGCGAGACCCAGTACTTC.

V usage is TRBV7-6 and J usage is TRBJ2-2; D is uncertain. Trimming took 4 bases from V and 6 from J, leaving 6 bases between them. Germline loops: CDR1 SGHVS, CDR2 FNYEAQ. The CDR3 consists of 12 residues. The CDR3 sequence: CASSSNSGELFF. DNA for the CDR3: TGTGCCAGCAGCTCAAACTCCGGGGAGCTGTTTTTT.

This chain uses TRBV9 with TRBJ2-5, with 8 positions matching TRBD2. V shed 0 bases, J shed 5 bases, and the junction held 9 bases outside the gene matches. Germline loops: CDR1 SGDLS, CDR2 YYNGEE. The CDR3 covers 16 residues. The CDR3, as DNA: TGTGCCAGCAGCGTAGCTGGGGGACTAGTAGTGGAGACCCAGTACTTC. It translates to CASSVAGGLVVETQYF.

This clonotype was detected a few times. The chain uses TRBV29-1 and TRBJ2-4; D is undetermined. The CDR3 is made up of 13 amino acids. The V gene lost 7 bases and the J gene lost 0 bases, with 10 bases spanning the gap. Germline-derived CDR1 and CDR2 are SQVTM and ANQGSEA. CDR3 in DNA: TGCAGCGGAGTAATTTTAGCCAAAAACATTCAGTACTTC. Encoded protein: CSGVILAKNIQYF.